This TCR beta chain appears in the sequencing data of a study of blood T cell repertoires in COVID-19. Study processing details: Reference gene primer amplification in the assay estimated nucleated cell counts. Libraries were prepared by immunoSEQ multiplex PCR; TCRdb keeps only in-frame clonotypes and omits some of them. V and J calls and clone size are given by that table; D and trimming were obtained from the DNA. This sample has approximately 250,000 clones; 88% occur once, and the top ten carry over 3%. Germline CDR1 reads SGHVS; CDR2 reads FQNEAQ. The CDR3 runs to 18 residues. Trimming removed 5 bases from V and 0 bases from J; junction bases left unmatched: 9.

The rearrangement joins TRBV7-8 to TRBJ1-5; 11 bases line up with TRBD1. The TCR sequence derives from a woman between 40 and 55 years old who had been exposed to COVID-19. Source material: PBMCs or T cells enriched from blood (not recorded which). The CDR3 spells CASSPGTGGIYSNQPQHF. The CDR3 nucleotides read TGTGCCAGCAGCCCCGGGACAGGGGGGATCTATAGCAATCAGCCCCAGCATTTT. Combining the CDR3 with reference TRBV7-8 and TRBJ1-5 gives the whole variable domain GAGVSQSPRYKVAKRGQDVALRCDPISGHVSLFWYQQALGQGPEFLTYFQNEAQLDKSGLPSDRFFAERPEGSVSTLKIQRTQQEDSAVYLCASSPGTGGIYSNQPQHFGDGTRLSIL.